This entry concerns a single T cell receptor (beta chain). A much larger clone lies a single base off, so this may be a read error. The length of the CDR3 is 12 residues. Germline V gene data show CDR1 as MNHEY and CDR2 as SMNVEV (reference sequence). TCR cDNA molecules each had a unique molecular identifier. MiXCR, applied by TCRdb to the 5' RACE reads, yields one record per CDR3 protein. This table holds about 23,000 distinct CDR3 sequences, around 4.7% found once. This sample's time point: sample taken at primary tumor resection. Extraction of whole RNA from tumor, nontumor lung or frozen PBMC preceded unsorted sequencing. The data are from a study of spatial heterogeneity in lung cancer.

The sample was PBMCs, taken at surgery. The gene calls are TRBV27 and TRBJ2-7; weak D call: TRBD1 (5 bases). The origin of this receptor is a male donor with early-stage non-small cell lung cancer. Here the CDR3 reads CVSSLLGDEQYF. The CDR3 DNA sequence: TGTGTCAGCAGTTTATTAGGGGACGAGCAGTACTTC.